This T cell receptor (beta chain) was sequenced for a study of neurological immune-mediated disorders (dated by TCRdb to between 2018 and 2021). General notes on the study: Among the roughly 35 multiple sclerosis patients, approximately 30 had relapsing-remitting MS and 3 had secondary progressive MS. Peripheral blood TCR-beta repertoires from HTLV-I-associated myelopathy (HAM/TSP) patients, multiple sclerosis patients and healthy controls were compared by UMI-based sequencing. The 90 to 110 TCR-beta libraries covered PBMC samples along with longitudinal samples, technical triplicates, and paired sorted CD4+ and CD8+ T-cell subsets. The cohort comprised 65 to 75 subjects: some 15 HAM/TSP patients, 34 multiple sclerosis patients and some 20 healthy controls. Summary of the overall study and its limitations: No clinical or MRI features were associated with the MS cluster, and the authors said that larger cohorts are needed. No identical CDR3 amino acid sequences were found to be shared among expanded clones across subjects, suggesting that TCR-beta repertoires were private in all groups. TCR clonal expansion was highest in HAM/TSP patients and lowest in MS patients, with MS patients falling below even healthy controls. Repertoires from 18 of 34 MS patients were grouped by phylogenetic analysis into a cluster of related CDR3 sequences, suggesting a possible repertoire-level signature.

The germline V gene supplies CDR1 LGHNA and CDR2 YSLEER. The germline V and J ends show losses of 2 bases and 5 bases respectively, and no gene match explains 8 bases of the junction. The CDR3 covers 15 residues, taking in both the cysteine and the phenylalanine. CDR3 DNA is the only sequence kept; it has 45 bases, read in frame from the first base. To synthesize cDNA, template-switch 5'RACE was performed with a primer carrying a 10-nucleotide random unique molecular identifier so that each TCR transcript was tagged. Every sequencing run covered 15-18 subjects and yielded more than 160 million TCR-beta sequences. The RNeasy kit was used to extract total RNA. TCR-beta VDJ regions were amplified with primers for the TCR constant region and the 5'RACE anchor, using the KAPA Real-time Library Amplification kit. Sample indexes and Illumina adaptors were added in a first PCR, after which library yield was increased in a second PCR. After purification with Ampure beads, the TCR product of roughly 650 bp was size-selected on a 2% E-gel SizeSelection system. Library quality was checked on a Bioanalyzer, concentration was measured with Qubit, and libraries were quantified with the Kapa Library Quantification kit before pooling. Libraries were sequenced paired-end 2 x 150 bp on an Illumina HiSeq 2500. To increase sequence diversity, about 25-31% phiX was spiked into each library pool. The study's own analysis went as follows. The UMI-based MiGEC pipeline processed quality-filtered reads and removed over 80% of raw TCR sequences during error correction. IMGT germline references were used for aligning VDJ genes, and each clonotype was defined as a unique CDR3 amino acid sequence together with its V-J genes. Clonal expansion, Shannon diversity, and CDR3 relatedness (CalcPairwiseDistances, ClusterSamples) were evaluated with VDJtools, and phylogenetic trees were built with CLCbio workbench. Using coefficient-of-variation modelling across technical triplicates, the study counted a clone as expanded if it had at least 8 unique UMIs. TCRdb reworked the public reads: Q25 trimming with fastp, MiXCR clone assembly, productive beta chains retained. Entries that share a CDR3 protein sequence are merged under the most common genes and DNA. For this entry, the V and J calls and clone size follow TCRdb and not the study's own pipeline. This sample holds roughly 40,000 distinct CDR3 sequences; more than 2% were observed only once. The ten largest account for less than 2.5% of the sample.

For the unsorted PBMC libraries, 2 million PBMCs were stored in RNAlater at -80 degrees C until RNA extraction and were used to generate the libraries. Multiple sclerosis patients were enrolled in a US clinical protocol under which disease progression was evaluated by magnetic resonance imaging. PBMCs were separated from peripheral blood using Ficoll-Hypaque density gradient centrifugation and then cryopreserved in liquid nitrogen. This clonotype was detected ten times or more. There is no known antigen for this receptor. The record has no base qualities; no much larger clone is one base away. The rearranged segments are TRBV4-3 and TRBJ1-1; 7 bases in the middle match TRBD1. Sequenced input: PBMCs. The TCR originated in a man aged 50 to 59 with multiple sclerosis. In nucleotide form, the sequence is TGCGCCAGCAGCCAATTCACAGGGGATAGGACTGAAGCTTTCTTT. Its amino acids are CASSQFTGDRTEAFF.